The present T cell receptor beta chain was sequenced within a study of cytomegalovirus exposure and HLA in healthy donors. Study in general: Caucasian-associated ancestry cluster membership applied to about four fifths of approximately 420 genotyped donors.

The germline gives CDR1 LGHNA, CDR2 YNFKEQ. After removal of 0 bases from V and 5 bases from J, the junction contained 7 bases not matched to a gene. The CDR3 runs to 16 residues. Both 60 Vbeta primers and 13 Jbeta primers went into the PCR. The assay was immunoSEQ multiplex PCR, and TCRdb's table has in-frame clones only and misses some. The sample shows 150,000 or so clones, around 70% of them seen only once. The V call is TRBV4-2, the J call TRBJ2-5; TRBD2 matches 9 bases. The sequencing sample was made of PBMCs. The source of this sequence is a man aged 25 to 45 in good health and CMV-seronegative. Here the CDR3 DNA reads TGTGCCAGCAGCCAAGATGGGCGGGGGGGCCGCGAGACCCAGTACTTC. Its protein is CASSQDGRGGRETQYF.